Each of the 16 T cell receptor beta chains below was sequenced from the same sample in a study of blood T cell repertoires in COVID-19. Generated by immunoSEQ multiplex PCR, the TCRdb table keeps only in-frame clones and is missing some. The sample has tens of thousands of clones; approximately 91% are singletons. The sequenced sample consisted of peripheral blood. These receptors were taken from a man in his sixties with acute or convalescent COVID-19.

The chain employs TRBV27 and TRBJ2-5; TRBD2 might be the D (6 bases). V was pared by 5 bases and J by 5 bases, with 21 bases between. The CDR3 runs to 16 residues. Germline CDR1 reads MNHEY; CDR2 reads SMNVEV (reference sequence). The CDR3 is CASSPWTPGEEETQYF. The CDR3 nucleotides are TGTGCCAGCAGTCCCTGGACTCCGGGAGAGGAGGAGACCCAGTACTTC.

The chain employs TRBV7-2 and TRBJ2-2, with TRBD1 matching over 9 bases. The CDR3 is made up of 17 amino acids. The V segment lost 2 bases and the J segment 3 bases; nucleotides outside the gene matches: 7. CDR1 and CDR2 from the germline V gene are SGHTA and FQGNSA. CDR3 in amino acids: CASSLLGQGPDTGELFF. The CDR3 DNA reads TGTGCCAGCAGCTTACTGGGACAGGGTCCCGACACCGGGGAGCTGTTTTTT.

The chain combines TRBV5-4 with TRBJ2-3; 9 bases fit TRBD1. Trimming at V came to 4 bases and at J to 4 bases, leaving 7 bases not matched to a gene. Germline CDR1 SGHNT, CDR2 YYREEE (reference sequence). The CDR3 covers 15 residues. As DNA, the CDR3 is TGTGCCAGCAGCCCGGGACAGGGCCTGCCAGATACGCAGTATTTT. It codes for CASSPGQGLPDTQYF.

This clone was counted a few times. The chain couples TRBV19 to TRBJ2-7; 8 bases align to TRBD2. Losses at the gene ends were 3 bases for V and 4 bases for J; bases not matched to a gene: 8. Per germline, CDR1 LNHDA and CDR2 SQIVND (reference sequence). The CDR3 runs 15 residues. Here the CDR3 reads CASSMKRESPYEQYF. CDR3 bases: TGTGCCAGTAGTATGAAGCGGGAGTCACCATACGAGCAGTACTTC.

Here the CDR3 DNA reads TGTGCCAGCAGCCAAGCCGGTCAGCCCCAGCATTTT. Translation gives CASSQAGQPQHF. The rearrangement links TRBV14 to TRBJ1-5; D gene unclear. Germline assignment: CDR1 SGHDN and CDR2 FVKESK. The CDR3 runs to 12 residues. The V gene lost 1 base and the J gene lost 6 bases, with 4 bases spanning the gap.

The CDR3 is CASSLGTGGGEKLFF. The CDR3 DNA reads TGTGCCAGCAGCTTAGGAACAGGGGGAGGTGAAAAACTGTTTTTT. The chain couples TRBV11-2 to TRBJ1-4; 8 bases map to TRBD1. Looked up from germline, CDR1 is SGHAT and CDR2 is FQNNGV. The CDR3 consists of 15 residues. J was trimmed by 7 bases and V by 1 base; bases with no gene match: 5.

CDR3 nucleotides: TGTGCCAGCAGGCAGGGTTACGAGCAGTACTTC. The encoded protein is CASRQGYEQYF. The chain employs TRBV12-3 or TRBV12-4 and TRBJ2-7; a possible D gene is TRBD1 (5 bases). Trimming removed 6 bases at V and 4 bases at J, with 7 bases between. The CDR3 is 11 amino acids.

This chain uses TRBV12-1 with TRBJ1-2; the DNA was not used to check the table's D call, TRBD1. TRBV12-1 is given as a pseudogene. CDR3 size: 16 residues. The DNA of the CDR3 is TGTGCCAGCAGCTTTGCGCAAACAGGTAAACTCTATGGCTACACCTTC. Translated, it gives CASSFAQTGKLYGYTF.

The J gene is TRBJ2-7, the V gene TRBV12-3 or TRBV12-4; tentatively, D is TRBD1 (5 bases). The CDR3 extends over 13 amino acids. V was pared by 5 bases and J by 2 bases, with 10 bases between. The CDR3 loop is CASSKYRTYEQYF. CDR3 in DNA: TGTGCCAGCAGTAAATACAGGACCTACGAGCAGTACTTC.

The CDR3 coding sequence is TGCGCCAGCAGCCACCCAAATTCACCCCTCCACTTT. The encoded protein is CASSHPNSPLHF. The V call is TRBV4-3, the J call TRBJ1-6; D is uncertain. This CDR3 region has 12 residues. With 3 bases removed from V and 7 bases from J, the gap between germline ends came to 4 bases. CDR1 is LGHNA and CDR2 is YSLEER in the germline V gene.

This chain joins TRBV5-4 and TRBJ2-2; 8 bases line up with TRBD2. The length of the CDR3 is 16 residues. After removal of 0 bases from V and 3 bases from J, the junction contained 4 bases not matched to a gene. In germline, CDR1 is SGHNT, CDR2 YYREEE (reference sequence). The chain's CDR3 is CASSLGGRTYTGELFF. In DNA form, the CDR3 reads TGTGCCAGCAGCTTGGGCGGGAGGACCTACACCGGGGAGCTGTTTTTT.

The V gene is TRBV24-1, the J gene TRBJ2-3, with TRBD2 matching 10 bases. Trimming cost V 4 bases and J 15 bases; bases outside gene matches: 9. CDR1 is KGHDR, CDR2 SFDVKD, per germline. This CDR3 comprises 13 residues. The CDR3 here is CATSETPAGGKYF. In DNA form, the CDR3 reads TGTGCCACCAGTGAAACCCCAGCGGGAGGGAAATATTTT.

V usage is TRBV7-9 and J usage is TRBJ1-4; a possible D gene is TRBD1 (6 bases). Germline lookup yields CDR1 SEHNR and CDR2 FQNEAQ (reference sequence). The CDR3 totals 14 residues. Trimming shortened V by 5 bases and J by 6 bases, and 13 bases separated the two germline ends. CDR3 region: CASSLRGGDEKLFF. The CDR3 nucleotides read TGTGCCAGCAGCCTCAGGGGCGGCGATGAAAAACTGTTTTTT.

This chain uses TRBV28 with TRBJ1-3; D is perhaps TRBD1 (6 bases). This CDR3 spans 16 amino acids. Trimming left V 5 bases short and J 0 bases short, with 14 bases between. Germline values: CDR1 MDHEN, CDR2 SYDVKM. DNA for the CDR3: TGTGCCAGCAGTGTATACAGGGCAAACTCTGGAAACACCATATATTTT. Translation: CASSVYRANSGNTIYF.

The DNA of the CDR3 is TGTGCCAGTAGGCAAAGGGGGCACAATCAGCCCCAGCATTTT. Its translation is CASRQRGHNQPQHF. This rearrangement joins TRBV19 to TRBJ1-5; 7 bases align to TRBD1. With V trimmed by 6 bases and J by 3 bases, 5 bases remained unmatched. Looked up from germline, CDR1 is LNHDA and CDR2 is SQIVND (reference sequence). The CDR3 sequence is 14 residues long. Complete variable domain (other parts from reference TRBV19 and TRBJ1-5): DGGITQSPKYLFRKEGQNVTLSCEQNLNHDAMYWYRQDPGQGLRLIYYSQIVNDFQKGDIAEGYSVSREKKESFPLTVTSAQKNPTAFYLCASRQRGHNQPQHFGDGTRLSIL.

J is TRBJ1-1 and V is TRBV5-1, with TRBD1 matching 8 bases. The CDR3 runs 15 residues. The trim removed 2 bases at V and 5 bases at J, leaving 8 bases unmatched. Germline V gives CDR1 SGHRS, CDR2 YFSETQ. CDR3 protein: CASSFLGQGRTEAFF. The CDR3 DNA reads TGCGCCAGCAGCTTCCTTGGACAGGGTCGAACTGAAGCTTTCTTT.